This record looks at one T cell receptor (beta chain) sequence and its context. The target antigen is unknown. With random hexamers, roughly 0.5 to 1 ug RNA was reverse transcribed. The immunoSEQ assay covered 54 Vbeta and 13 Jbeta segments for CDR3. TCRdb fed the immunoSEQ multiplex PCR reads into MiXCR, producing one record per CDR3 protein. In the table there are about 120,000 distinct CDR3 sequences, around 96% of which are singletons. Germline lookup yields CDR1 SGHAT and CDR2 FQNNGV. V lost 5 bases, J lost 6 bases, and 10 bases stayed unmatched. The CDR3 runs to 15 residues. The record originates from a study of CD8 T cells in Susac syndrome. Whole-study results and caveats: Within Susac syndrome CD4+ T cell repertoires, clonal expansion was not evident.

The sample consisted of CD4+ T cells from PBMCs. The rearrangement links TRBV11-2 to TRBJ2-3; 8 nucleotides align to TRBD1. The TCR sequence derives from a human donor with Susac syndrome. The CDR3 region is CASSLTGGQRDTQYF. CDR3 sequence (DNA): TGTGCCAGCAGCCTTACAGGGGGGCAGAGGGATACGCAGTATTTT.